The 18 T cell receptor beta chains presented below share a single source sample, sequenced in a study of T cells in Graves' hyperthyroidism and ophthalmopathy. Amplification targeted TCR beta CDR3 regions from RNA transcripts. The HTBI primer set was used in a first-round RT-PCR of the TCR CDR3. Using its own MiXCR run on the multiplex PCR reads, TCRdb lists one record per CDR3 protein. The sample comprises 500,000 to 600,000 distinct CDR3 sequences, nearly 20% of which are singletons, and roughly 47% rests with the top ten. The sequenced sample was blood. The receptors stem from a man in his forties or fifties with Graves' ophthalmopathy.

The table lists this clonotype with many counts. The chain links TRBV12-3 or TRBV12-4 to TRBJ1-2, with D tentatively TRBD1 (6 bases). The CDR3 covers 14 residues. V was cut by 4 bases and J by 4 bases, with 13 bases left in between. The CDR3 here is CASSSAQGFYGYTF. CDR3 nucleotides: TGTGCCAGCAGTTCCGCACAGGGTTTCTATGGCTACACCTTC.

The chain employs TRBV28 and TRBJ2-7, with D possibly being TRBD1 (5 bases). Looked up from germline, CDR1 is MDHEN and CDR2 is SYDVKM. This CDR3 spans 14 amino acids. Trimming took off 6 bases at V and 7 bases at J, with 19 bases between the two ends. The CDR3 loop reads CASRNRWGSREQYF. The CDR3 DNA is TGTGCCAGCAGGAACCGGTGGGGCTCGCGAGAGCAGTACTTC.

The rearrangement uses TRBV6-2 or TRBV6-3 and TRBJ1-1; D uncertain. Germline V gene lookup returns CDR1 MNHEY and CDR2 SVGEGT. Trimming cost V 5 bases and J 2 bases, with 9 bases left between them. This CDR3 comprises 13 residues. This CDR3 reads CASSVQLNTEAFF. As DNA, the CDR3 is TGTGCCAGCAGTGTCCAACTTAACACTGAAGCTTTCTTT.

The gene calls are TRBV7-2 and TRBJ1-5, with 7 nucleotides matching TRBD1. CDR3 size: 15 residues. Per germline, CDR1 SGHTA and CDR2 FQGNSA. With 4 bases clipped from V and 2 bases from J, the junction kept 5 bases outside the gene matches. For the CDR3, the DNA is TGTGCCAGCAGCTCACCAACAGGGGGCAATCAGCCCCAGCATTTT. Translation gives CASSSPTGGNQPQHF.

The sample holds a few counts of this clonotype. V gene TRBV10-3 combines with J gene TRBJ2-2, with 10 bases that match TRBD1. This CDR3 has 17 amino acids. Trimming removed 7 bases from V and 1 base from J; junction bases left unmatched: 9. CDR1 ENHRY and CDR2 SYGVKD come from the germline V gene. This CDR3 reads CAITDGQGGLNTGELFF. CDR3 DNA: TGTGCCATCACCGACGGACAGGGGGGGTTGAACACCGGGGAGCTGTTTTTT.

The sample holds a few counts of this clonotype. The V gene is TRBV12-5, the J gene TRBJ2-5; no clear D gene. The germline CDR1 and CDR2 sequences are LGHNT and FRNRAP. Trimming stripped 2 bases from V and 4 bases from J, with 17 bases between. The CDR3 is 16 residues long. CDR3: CASGLWLGSIGETQYF. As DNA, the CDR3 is TGTGCTAGTGGTTTGTGGTTGGGCAGTATCGGAGAGACCCAGTACTTC.

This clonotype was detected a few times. The chain's CDR3 is CASSLTGLAKGAGELFF. CDR3 bases: TGTGCCAGCAGCCTCACCGGACTAGCTAAGGGGGCCGGGGAGCTGTTTTTT. The chain is built from TRBV7-9 and TRBJ2-2; TRBD2 aligns across 8 bases. V shed 5 bases and J 6 bases; nucleotides not matched to a gene: 14. Germline assignment: CDR1 SEHNR and CDR2 FQNEAQ (reference sequence). The CDR3 is made up of 17 amino acids.

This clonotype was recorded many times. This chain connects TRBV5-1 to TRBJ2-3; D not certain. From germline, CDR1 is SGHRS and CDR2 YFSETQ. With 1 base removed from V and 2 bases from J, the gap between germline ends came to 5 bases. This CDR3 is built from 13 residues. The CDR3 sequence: CASSLPPTDTQYF. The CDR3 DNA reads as TGCGCCAGCAGCTTGCCTCCCACAGATACGCAGTATTTT.

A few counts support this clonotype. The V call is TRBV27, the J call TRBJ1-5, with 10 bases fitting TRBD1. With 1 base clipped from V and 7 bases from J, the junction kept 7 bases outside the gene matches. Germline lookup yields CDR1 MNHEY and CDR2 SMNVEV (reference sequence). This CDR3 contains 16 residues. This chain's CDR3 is CASSLYRTGGFQPQHF. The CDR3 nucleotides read TGTGCCAGCAGTTTATACCGGACAGGGGGATTCCAGCCCCAGCATTTT.

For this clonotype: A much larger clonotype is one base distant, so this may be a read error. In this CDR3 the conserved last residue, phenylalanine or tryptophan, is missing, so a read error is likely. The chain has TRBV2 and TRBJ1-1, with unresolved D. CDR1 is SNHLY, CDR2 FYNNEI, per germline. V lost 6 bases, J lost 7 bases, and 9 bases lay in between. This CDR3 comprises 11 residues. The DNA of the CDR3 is TGTGCCAGCAGACAGATTTTTGAAGCTTTCCTT. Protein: CASRQIFEAFL.

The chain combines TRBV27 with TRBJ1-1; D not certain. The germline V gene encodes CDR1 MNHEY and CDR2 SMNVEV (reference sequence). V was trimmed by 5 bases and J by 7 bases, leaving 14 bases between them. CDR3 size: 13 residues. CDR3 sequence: CASSPGQVGEAFF. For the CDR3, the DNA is TGTGCCAGCAGTCCCGGTCAGGTTGGTGAAGCTTTCTTT.

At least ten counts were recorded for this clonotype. CDR3 sequence: CASSPRMVHEQYF. The CDR3 nucleotides read TGTGCCAGCAGCCCGCGTATGGTCCACGAGCAGTACTTC. The chain is built from TRBV7-2 and TRBJ2-7; D is unclear. Per germline, CDR1 SGHTA and CDR2 FQGNSA. V lost 5 bases and J lost 5, with 13 bases in between. CDR3 length: 13 residues. Complete variable domain (other parts from reference TRBV7-2 and TRBJ2-7): GAGVSQSPSNKVTEKGKDVELRCDPISGHTALYWYRQSLGQGLEFLIYFQGNSAPDKSGLPSDRFSAERTGGSVSTLTIQRTQQEDSAVYLCASSPRMVHEQYFGPGTRLTVT.

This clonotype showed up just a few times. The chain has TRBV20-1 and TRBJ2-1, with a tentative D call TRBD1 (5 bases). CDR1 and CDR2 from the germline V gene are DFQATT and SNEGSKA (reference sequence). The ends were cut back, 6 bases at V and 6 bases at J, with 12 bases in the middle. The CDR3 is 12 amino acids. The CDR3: CSAGASRNEQFF. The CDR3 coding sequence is TGCAGTGCAGGGGCTAGTCGCAATGAGCAGTTCTTC.

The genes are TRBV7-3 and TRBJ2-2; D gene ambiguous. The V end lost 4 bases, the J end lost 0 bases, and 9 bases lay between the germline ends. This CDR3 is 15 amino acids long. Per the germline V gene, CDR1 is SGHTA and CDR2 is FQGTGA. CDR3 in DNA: TGTGCCAGCAGCTCCCGGACGGCGAACACCGGGGAGCTGTTTTTT. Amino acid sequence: CASSSRTANTGELFF.

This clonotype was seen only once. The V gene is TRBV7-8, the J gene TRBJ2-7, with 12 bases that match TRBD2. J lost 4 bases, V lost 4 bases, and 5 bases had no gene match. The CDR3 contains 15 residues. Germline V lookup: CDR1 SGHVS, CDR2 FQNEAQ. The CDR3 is CASSWSGTSGYEQYF. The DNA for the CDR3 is TGTGCCAGCAGCTGGTCCGGGACTAGCGGGTACGAGCAGTACTTC.

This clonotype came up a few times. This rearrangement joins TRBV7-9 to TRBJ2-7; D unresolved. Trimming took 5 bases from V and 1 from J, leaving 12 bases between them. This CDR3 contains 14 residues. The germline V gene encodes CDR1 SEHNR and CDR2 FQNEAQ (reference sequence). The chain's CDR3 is CASSPNTGSYEQYF. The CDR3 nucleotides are TGTGCCAGCAGCCCCAACACCGGGTCCTACGAGCAGTACTTC.

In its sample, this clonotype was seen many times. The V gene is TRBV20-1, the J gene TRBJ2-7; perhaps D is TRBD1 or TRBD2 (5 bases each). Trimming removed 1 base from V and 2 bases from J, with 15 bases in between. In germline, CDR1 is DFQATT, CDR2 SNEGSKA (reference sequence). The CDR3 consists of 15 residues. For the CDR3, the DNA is TGCAGTGCTAGAGGGGACCACAGGCCCCCCTACGAGCAGTACTTC. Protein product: CSARGDHRPPYEQYF.

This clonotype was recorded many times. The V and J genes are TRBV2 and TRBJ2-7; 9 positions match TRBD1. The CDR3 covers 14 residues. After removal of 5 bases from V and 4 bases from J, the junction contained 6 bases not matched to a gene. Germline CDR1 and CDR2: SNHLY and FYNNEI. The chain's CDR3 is CASSRSGQGYEQYF. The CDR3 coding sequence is TGTGCCAGCAGTCGTTCGGGACAGGGTTACGAGCAGTACTTC.